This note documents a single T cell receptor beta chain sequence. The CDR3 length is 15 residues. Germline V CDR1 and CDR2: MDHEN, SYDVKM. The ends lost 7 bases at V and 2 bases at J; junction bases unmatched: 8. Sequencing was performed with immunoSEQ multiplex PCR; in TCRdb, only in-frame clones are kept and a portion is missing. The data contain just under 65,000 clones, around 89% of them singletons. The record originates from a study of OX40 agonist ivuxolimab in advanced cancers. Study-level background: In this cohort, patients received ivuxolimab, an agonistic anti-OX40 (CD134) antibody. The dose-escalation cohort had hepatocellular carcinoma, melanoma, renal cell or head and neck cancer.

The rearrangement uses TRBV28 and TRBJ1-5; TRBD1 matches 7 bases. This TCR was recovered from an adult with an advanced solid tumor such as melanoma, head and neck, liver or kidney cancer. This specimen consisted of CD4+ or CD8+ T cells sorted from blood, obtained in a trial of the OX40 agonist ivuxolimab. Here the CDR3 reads CASTREGQGNQPQHF. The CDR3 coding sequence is TGTGCCAGCACTCGCGAAGGACAGGGCAATCAGCCCCAGCATTTT.